This T cell receptor beta chain is from a study of blood T cell repertoires in COVID-19. CDR1 and CDR2 (germline): SGDLS, YYNGEE. CDR3 length equals 15 residues. V lost 3 bases and J 3 bases, leaving 15 bases between the germline ends. Measured with immunoSEQ multiplex PCR; TCRdb has only the in-frame clones, and not every one. Seen here are about 230,000 clones, over 80% observed once, and the top ten hold about 2.5%. This rearrangement joins TRBV9 to TRBJ1-1; D gene uncertain. Sequencing used peripheral blood. This receptor was obtained from a woman aged 70-85 years with active or convalescent COVID-19. In DNA form, the CDR3 reads TGTGCCAGCAGCGACGGAGGGAGGGTTGACACTGAAGCTTTCTTT. This encodes CASSDGGRVDTEAFF.